This T cell receptor beta chain was captured by sequencing in a study of T cell repertoires in cytomegalovirus infection. Across the study: In public TCR beta signatures, there were indications of both CMV infection and matching HLA type. Whole-study results and caveats: Accumulated public TCR beta family frequency recognized individuals carrying CMV together with the relevant HLA. The ex vivo response was dominated by HLA-C-restricted CMV-specific TCR beta clonotypes.

Points on this clonotype: Its antigen is as yet unknown.

V was shortened by 6 bases and J by 8 bases, with 10 bases between the two germline ends. Germline V gene data show CDR1 as MDHEN and CDR2 as SYDVKM. The CDR3 has 12 residues. Via MiXCR, TCRdb re-called the reads, giving one row per CDR3 protein. The data contain nearly 450,000 distinct CDR3 sequences, roughly 30% of them singletons. The chain couples TRBV28 to TRBJ1-4; D uncertain. The receptor was derived from a human donor in good health (CMV status not recorded). Some clones in this sample may be carry-over from other donors' samples. Material for sequencing was PBMCs. CDR3 DNA: TGTGCCAGCAGCCAATGGCAGGAAAAACTGTTTTTT. It encodes CASSQWQEKLFF.